Following are 2 T cell receptor beta chains from one sample sequenced in a study of OX40 agonist ivuxolimab in advanced cancers. The assay was immunoSEQ multiplex PCR, and TCRdb's table has in-frame clones only and misses some. The table lists 65,000 to 70,000 clones, 90% of them singletons. Sequences were derived from CD4+ or CD8+ T cells sorted from blood, sampled in a trial of the OX40 agonist ivuxolimab. The receptors derive from an adult with an advanced solid tumor such as melanoma, head and neck, liver or kidney cancer.

The rearrangement uses TRBV19 and TRBJ2-1, with TRBD2 as a possible D gene (5 bases). The CDR3 has 15 amino acids. The V gene's germline CDR1 is LNHDA and CDR2 SQIVND (reference sequence). Deletions cut 6 bases from V and 4 bases from J, with 16 bases between. CDR3 in amino acids: CASRTSPENYNEQFF. Here the CDR3 DNA reads TGTGCCAGTAGAACTAGTCCCGAAAATTACAATGAGCAGTTCTTC. The entire variable domain, with the rest obtained from reference TRBV19 and TRBJ2-1, is as follows: DGGITQSPKYLFRKEGQNVTLSCEQNLNHDAMYWYRQDPGQGLRLIYYSQIVNDFQKGDIAEGYSVSREKKESFPLTVTSAQKNPTAFYLCASRTSPENYNEQFFGPGTRLTVL.

J is TRBJ2-1 and V is TRBV5-5, with 8 nucleotides matching TRBD1. CDR1 SGHKS and CDR2 YYEKEE come from the germline V gene (reference sequence). Trimming removed 4 bases from V and 0 bases from J; junction bases left unmatched: 6. CDR3 length: 16 amino acids. The CDR3 here is CASSTRQGPSYNEQFF. In DNA, the CDR3 is TGTGCCAGCAGCACCAGACAGGGGCCCTCCTACAATGAGCAGTTCTTC.